The rows below give T cell receptor beta chains drawn from one sample of a study of cytomegalovirus exposure and HLA in healthy donors. The method was immunoSEQ multiplex PCR; TCRdb's version includes in-frame clones alone and lacks a portion of them. This table holds tens of thousands of clones, nearly 80% found once. Specimen: PBMCs. Every receptor here comes from a woman aged 40 to 55 in good health and CMV-seropositive. CDR3s include the opening cysteine and the closing phenylalanine or tryptophan. A D gene is named only where the DNA matches it firmly. Clone size is stated in some rows and not others, as once, few, many or a class when expanded.

clone_size d_call j_call v_call cdr3_nt cdr3_aa
. TRBD2 TRBJ2-6 TRBV4-3 TGCGCCAGCAGCCGAGGGAGGGCTGGGGCCAACGTCCTGACTTTC CASSRGRAGANVLTF
. TRBD1 TRBJ1-2 TRBV11-3 TGTGCCAGCAGCCTGACAGGGGGAACCTATGGCTACACCTTC CASSLTGGTYGYTF
. . TRBJ2-3 TRBV21-1 TGTGCCAGCAGCAAAGCCTTTAGACAGGGGGCAGATACGCAGTATTTT CASSKAFRQGADTQYF
. . TRBJ1-6 TRBV4-2 TGTGCCAGCAGCCAAGAGAGACAGATTAATTCACCCCTCCACTTT CASSQERQINSPLHF
. TRBD1 TRBJ1-4 TRBV28 TGTGCCAGCAGTATTAGACAGGGGGCGAGGGAAAAACTGTTTTTT CASSIRQGAREKLFF
. . TRBJ2-2 TRBV11-2 TGTGCCAGCAGCCAGGGGTCCACCGCGGGCACCGGGGAGCTGTTTTTT CASSQGSTAGTGELFF
. TRBD2 TRBJ2-2 TRBV5-1 TGCGCCAGCAGCTTTGGGACTAGCGGTCCGAACACCGGGGAGCTGTTTTTT CASSFGTSGPNTGELFF
. TRBD1 TRBJ2-7 TRBV5-6 TGTGCCAGCAGCATGGACAGGGGTTACGAGCAGTACTTC CASSMDRGYEQYF
. . TRBJ2-1 TRBV9 TGTGCCAGCAGCGTCGACTGGGACAATGAGCAGTTCTTC CASSVDWDNEQFF
. TRBD1 TRBJ1-6 TRBV2 TGTGCCAGCAGTGGCGTAGGGACAGGGAACGATTCACCCCTCCACTTT CASSGVGTGNDSPLHF
. . TRBJ1-1 TRBV7-2 TGTGCCAGCAGCTCCATCATTTTCGGGGGGCACACTGAAGCTTTCTTT CASSSIIFGGHTEAFF
. . TRBJ2-5 TRBV18 TGTGCCAGCTCACCACCATCCCGTTCCCAAGAGACCCAGTACTTC CASSPPSRSQETQYF
. . TRBJ1-4 TRBV11-2 TGTGCCAGCAGCTCTGGTATCCAGGGAAGGATGGTGGAAAAACTGTTTTTT CASSSGIQGRMVEKLFF
. . TRBJ2-4 TRBV7-2 TGTGCCAGCAGCTTAGATGCCGGGGAGGACATTCAGTACTTC CASSLDAGEDIQYF
few . TRBJ1-1 TRBV9 TGTGCCAGCAGCGTAGAAGGGGCCTTGAACACTGAAGCTTTCTTT CASSVEGALNTEAFF
. TRBD1 TRBJ1-5 TRBV18 TGTGCCAGCTCACCCGAGGGACAGGGAAATCAGCCCCAGCATTTT CASSPEGQGNQPQHF
. TRBD2 TRBJ2-3 TRBV28 TGTGCCAGCAGTTCCTCAGCGGGGGCCACAGATACGCAGTATTTT CASSSSAGATDTQYF
few TRBD1 TRBJ2-7 TRBV7-3 TGTGCCAGCAGCCCATACCCAAACAGCGGGACAGGGTCGTACGAGCAGTACTTC CASSPYPNSGTGSYEQYF
. TRBD1 TRBJ2-5 TRBV4-1 TGCGCCAGCAGCCAGCTAGACAGGGGACCGCCGGGGGAGACCCAGTACTTC CASSQLDRGPPGETQYF
. . TRBJ1-1 TRBV5-1 TGCGCCAGCAGCACAGGTTCCGGGCCAGGGCGGGCTTTCTTT CASSTGSGPGRAFF
. . TRBJ2-3 TRBV27 TGTGCCAGCAGTCCACTCAACACAGATACGCAGTATTTT CASSPLNTDTQYF
once . TRBJ2-1 TRBV7-2 TGTGCCAGCAGCTTAGACAGTCAAGGCTCCTACAATGAGCAGTTCTTC CASSLDSQGSYNEQFF
. TRBD1 TRBJ2-3 TRBV6-5 TGTGCCAGCAGTTTACAGGGGGCAAGAACAGATACGCAGTATTTT CASSLQGARTDTQYF